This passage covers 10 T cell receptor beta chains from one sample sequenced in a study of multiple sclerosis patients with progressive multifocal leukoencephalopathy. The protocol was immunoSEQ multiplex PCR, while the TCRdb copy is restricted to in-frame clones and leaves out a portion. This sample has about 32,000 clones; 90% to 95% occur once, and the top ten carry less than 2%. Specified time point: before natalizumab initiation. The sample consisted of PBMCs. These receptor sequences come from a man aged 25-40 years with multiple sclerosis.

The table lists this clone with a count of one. Here the CDR3 reads CASSHVTENYGYTF. The CDR3 bases are TGTGCCAGCAGCCACGTGACAGAAAACTATGGCTACACCTTC. The chain couples TRBV7-9 to TRBJ1-2; possibly TRBD1 for D (5 bases). Trimming took off 5 bases at V and 2 bases at J, with 12 bases between the two ends. Germline V gene sequence: CDR1 SEHNR, CDR2 FQNEAQ (reference sequence). This CDR3 is 14 amino acids long.

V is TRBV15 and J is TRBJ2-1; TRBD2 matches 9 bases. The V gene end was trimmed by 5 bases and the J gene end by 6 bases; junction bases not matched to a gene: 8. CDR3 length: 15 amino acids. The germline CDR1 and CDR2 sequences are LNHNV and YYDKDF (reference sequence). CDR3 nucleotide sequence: TGTGCCACCAGCGCTGGGACTAGCCGGGGCAATGAGCAGTTCTTC. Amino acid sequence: CATSAGTSRGNEQFF.

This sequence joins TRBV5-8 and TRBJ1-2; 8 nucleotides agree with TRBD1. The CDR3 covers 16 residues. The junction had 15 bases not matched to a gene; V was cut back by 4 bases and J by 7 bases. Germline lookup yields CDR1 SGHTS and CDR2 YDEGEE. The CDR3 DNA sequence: TGTGCCAGCAGCCTACGGACAGGGTGGAGTGCAGGTGGCTACACCTTC. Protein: CASSLRTGWSAGGYTF.

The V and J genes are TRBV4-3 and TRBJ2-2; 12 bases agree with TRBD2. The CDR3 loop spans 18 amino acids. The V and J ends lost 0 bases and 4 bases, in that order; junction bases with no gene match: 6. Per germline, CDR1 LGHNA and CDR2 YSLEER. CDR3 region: CASSQDALAGGGTGELFF. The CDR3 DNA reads TGCGCCAGCAGCCAAGATGCACTAGCGGGAGGAGGCACCGGGGAGCTGTTTTTT.

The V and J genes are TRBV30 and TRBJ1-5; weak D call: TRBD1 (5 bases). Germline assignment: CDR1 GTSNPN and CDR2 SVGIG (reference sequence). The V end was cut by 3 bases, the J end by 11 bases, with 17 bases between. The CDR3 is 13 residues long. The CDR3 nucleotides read TGTGCCTGGAGCCCCGACAACGGGGGGACCCAGCATTTT. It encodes CAWSPDNGGTQHF.

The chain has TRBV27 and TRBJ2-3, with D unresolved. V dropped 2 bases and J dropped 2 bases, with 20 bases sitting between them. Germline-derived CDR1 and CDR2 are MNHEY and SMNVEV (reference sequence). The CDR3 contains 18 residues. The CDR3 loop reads CASSLMAGPGRFTDTQYF. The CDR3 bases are TGTGCCAGCAGTTTAATGGCAGGCCCTGGTAGATTCACAGATACGCAGTATTTT.

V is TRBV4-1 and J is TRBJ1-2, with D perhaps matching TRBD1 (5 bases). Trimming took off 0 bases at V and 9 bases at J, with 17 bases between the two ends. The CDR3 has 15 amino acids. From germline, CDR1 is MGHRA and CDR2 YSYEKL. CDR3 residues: CASSQDLRGGESYTF. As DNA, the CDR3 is TGCGCCAGCAGCCAAGATTTGAGGGGAGGAGAGAGCTACACCTTC.

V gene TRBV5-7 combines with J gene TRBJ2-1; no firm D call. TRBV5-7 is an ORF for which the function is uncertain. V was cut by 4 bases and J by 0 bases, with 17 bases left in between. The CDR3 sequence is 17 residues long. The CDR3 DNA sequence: TGTGCCAGCAGCCCCCTTAGGCGCCAGAGCTCCTACAATGAGCAGTTCTTC. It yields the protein CASSPLRRQSSYNEQFF.

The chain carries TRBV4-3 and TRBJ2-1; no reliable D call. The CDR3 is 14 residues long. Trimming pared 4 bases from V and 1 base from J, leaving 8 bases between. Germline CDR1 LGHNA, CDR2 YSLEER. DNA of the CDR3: TGCGCCAGCAGCCCGGCTCTTTCCTACAATGAGCAGTTCTTC. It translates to CASSPALSYNEQFF.

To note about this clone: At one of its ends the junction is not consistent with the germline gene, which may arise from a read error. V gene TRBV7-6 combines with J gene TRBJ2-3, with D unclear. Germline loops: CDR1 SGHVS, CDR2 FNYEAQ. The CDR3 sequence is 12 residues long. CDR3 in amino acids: CASSELTNTQYF. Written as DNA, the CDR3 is TGTGCCAGCAGCGAACTCACAAATACGCAGTATTTT.